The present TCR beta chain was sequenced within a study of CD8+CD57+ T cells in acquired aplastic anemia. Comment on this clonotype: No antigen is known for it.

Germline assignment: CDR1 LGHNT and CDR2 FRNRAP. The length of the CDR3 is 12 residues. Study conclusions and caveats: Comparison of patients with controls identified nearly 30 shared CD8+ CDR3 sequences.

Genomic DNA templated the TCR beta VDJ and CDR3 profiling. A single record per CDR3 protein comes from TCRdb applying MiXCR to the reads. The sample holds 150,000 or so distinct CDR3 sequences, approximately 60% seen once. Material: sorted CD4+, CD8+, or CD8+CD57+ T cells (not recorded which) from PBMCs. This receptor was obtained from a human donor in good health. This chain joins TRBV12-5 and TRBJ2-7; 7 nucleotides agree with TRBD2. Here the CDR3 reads CASSGISYEQYF. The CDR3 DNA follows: TGTGCCAGCAGCGGGATCTCCTACGAGCAGTACTTC.